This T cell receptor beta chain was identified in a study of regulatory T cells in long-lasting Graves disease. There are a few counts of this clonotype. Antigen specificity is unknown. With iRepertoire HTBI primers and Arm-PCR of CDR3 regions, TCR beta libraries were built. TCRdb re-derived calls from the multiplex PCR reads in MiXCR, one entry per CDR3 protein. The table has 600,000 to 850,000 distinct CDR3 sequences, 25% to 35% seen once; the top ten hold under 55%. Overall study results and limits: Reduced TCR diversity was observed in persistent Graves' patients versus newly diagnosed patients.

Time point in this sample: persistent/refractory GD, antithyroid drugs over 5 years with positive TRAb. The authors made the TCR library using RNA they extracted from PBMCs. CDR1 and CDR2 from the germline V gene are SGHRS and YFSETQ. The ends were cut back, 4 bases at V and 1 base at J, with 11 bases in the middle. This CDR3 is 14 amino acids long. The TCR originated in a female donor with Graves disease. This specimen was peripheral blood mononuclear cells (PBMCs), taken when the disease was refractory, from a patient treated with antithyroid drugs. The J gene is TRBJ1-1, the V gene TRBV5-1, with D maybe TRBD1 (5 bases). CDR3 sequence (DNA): TGCGCCAGCAGCATCAGACAGCAGAACACTGAAGCTTTCTTT. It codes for CASSIRQQNTEAFF.